A single sample is the source of the 26 T cell receptor beta chains below, sequenced in a study of T-cell memory formation after mild COVID-19. TCRdb processed the 5' RACE reads anew with MiXCR; each CDR3 protein has one entry. The sample consists of 250,000 to 350,000 distinct CDR3 sequences, just under 20% of them appearing once. Sample: PBMCs or a T cell subset sorted from them (not recorded which). These receptors were collected from a man between 18 and 35 years old who had mild COVID-19 (a few samples of this study predate the infection). Cell type and time point are not known.

The rearrangement joins TRBV29-1 to TRBJ2-3, with TRBD2 identical over 9 bases. Germline lookup yields CDR1 SQVTM and CDR2 ANQGSEA. The V gene end was trimmed by 3 bases and the J gene end by 3 bases; junction bases not matched to a gene: 1. The CDR3 is 13 residues long. The CDR3 sequence: CSVEGLATDTQYF. The CDR3 DNA reads as TGCAGCGTTGAGGGACTAGCAACAGATACGCAGTATTTT.

This clonotype has more than one count but fewer than ten. The rearrangement joins TRBV7-3 to TRBJ1-1; a possible D gene is TRBD1 (6 bases). Per the germline V gene, CDR1 is SGHTA and CDR2 is FQGTGA. This CDR3 spans 13 amino acids. Trimming stripped 5 bases from V and 5 bases from J, with 12 bases between. This chain's CDR3 is CASSATQGTEAFF. CDR3 in DNA: TGTGCCAGCAGCGCGACCCAGGGGACTGAAGCTTTCTTT. Supplemented by reference TRBV7-3 and TRBJ1-1, the full variable domain reads GAGVSQTPSNKVTEKGKYVELRCDPISGHTALYWYRQSLGQGPEFLIYFQGTGAADDSGLPNDRFFAVRPEGSVSTLKIQRTERGDSAVYLCASSATQGTEAFFGQGTRLTVV.

This clonotype occurred a few times. The J gene is TRBJ2-7, the V gene TRBV29-1; TRBD2 matches at 7 bases. The ends lost 0 bases at V and 0 bases at J; junction bases unmatched: 5. The germline V gene has CDR1 SQVTM and CDR2 ANQGSEA. The CDR3 has 15 amino acids. CDR3 in DNA: TGCAGCGTTGAAGAGTATCCGGGGGGCTCCTACGAGCAGTACTTC. Encoded protein: CSVEEYPGGSYEQYF.

The chain links TRBV7-2 to TRBJ2-3; a weak D match, TRBD2 (6 bases). The germline V and J ends were trimmed by 4 bases and 1 base, with 12 bases remaining between them. The germline V gene encodes CDR1 SGHTA and CDR2 FQGNSA. The CDR3 extends over 15 amino acids. The CDR3 DNA follows: TGTGCCAGCAGCTCACCAACTAGCCGCACAGATACGCAGTATTTT. Its protein product is CASSSPTSRTDTQYF. Based on the CDR3 plus reference TRBV7-2 and TRBJ2-3, the full variable domain is GAGVSQSPSNKVTEKGKDVELRCDPISGHTALYWYRQSLGQGLEFLIYFQGNSAPDKSGLPSDRFSAERTGGSVSTLTIQRTQQEDSAVYLCASSSPTSRTDTQYFGPGTRLTVL.

This clonotype was observed a few times. The CDR3 DNA reads as TGTGCCAGCAGCGATCGACAGGGCCGCTATGGCTACACCTTC. It translates to CASSDRQGRYGYTF. The chain combines TRBV11-2 with TRBJ1-2; 7 bases are shared with TRBD1. Per the germline V gene, CDR1 is SGHAT and CDR2 is FQNNGV. This CDR3 is built from 14 residues. V trimming: 5 bases; J trimming: 4 bases; junction bases outside the gene matches: 7.

This CDR3 reads CASRWTGYIYGYTF. DNA of the CDR3: TGTGCCAGTAGATGGACAGGATATATCTATGGCTACACCTTC. V gene TRBV19 combines with J gene TRBJ1-2; 7 nucleotides align to TRBD1. The CDR3 is 14 residues long. CDR1 is LNHDA and CDR2 is SQIVND in the germline V gene (reference sequence). The V and J ends lost 6 bases and 4 bases, in that order; junction bases with no gene match: 8.

In its sample, this clonotype was seen a few times. This chain joins TRBV28 and TRBJ2-7; tentatively, D is TRBD1 (5 bases). This CDR3 region has 14 residues. Trimming cost V 6 bases and J 2 bases, with 14 bases left between them. Germline V gene lookup returns CDR1 MDHEN and CDR2 SYDVKM. The CDR3 reads CASRPQGSTYEQYV. CDR3 coding DNA: TGTGCCAGCAGGCCTCAGGGAAGCACCTACGAGCAGTACGTC.

This clonotype has only a few counts. The chain has TRBV6-6 and TRBJ1-2, with TRBD1 as a possible D gene (6 bases). Germline assignment: CDR1 MNHNY and CDR2 SVGAGI (reference sequence). With 5 bases removed from V and 4 bases from J, the gap between germline ends came to 11 bases. CDR3 size: 13 residues. CDR3 sequence: CASSHRQAYGYTF. CDR3 bases: TGTGCCAGCAGTCACCGACAGGCCTATGGCTACACCTTC.

This clonotype was picked up a small number of times. The chain carries TRBV29-1 and TRBJ2-2; D unresolved. CDR1 and CDR2 (germline): SQVTM, ANQGSEA. The CDR3 runs 14 residues. V shed 4 bases and J shed 3 bases, with 12 bases lying between them. DNA of the CDR3: TGCAGCGTTGGAGGAGCCACGCACACCGGGGAGCTGTTTTTT. This sequence encodes CSVGGATHTGELFF.

This clonotype was counted between two and nine times. The chain is built from TRBV5-1 and TRBJ2-5; 8 bases are shared with TRBD2. From germline, CDR1 is SGHRS and CDR2 YFSETQ. V shed 3 bases, J shed 3 bases, and the junction held 4 bases outside the gene matches. This CDR3 spans 14 amino acids. The CDR3 region is CASSSAGAEETQYF. CDR3 nucleotide sequence: TGCGCCAGCAGCTCAGCGGGGGCGGAAGAGACCCAGTACTTC.

The CDR3 region is CATSTTGISTDTQYF. CDR3 nucleotides: TGTGCCACCAGTACTACAGGCATCAGCACAGATACGCAGTATTTT. The genes are TRBV24-1 and TRBJ2-3, with a possible D match to TRBD1 (5 bases). The CDR3 runs to 15 residues. Germline V gene lookup returns CDR1 KGHDR and CDR2 SFDVKD. Trimming pared 6 bases from V and 0 bases from J, leaving 12 bases between.

This clonotype has a handful of counts. The chain combines TRBV6-1 with TRBJ2-7; TRBD1 matches at 7 bases. Germline V CDR1 and CDR2: MNHNS, SASEGT. The CDR3 loop spans 16 amino acids. V lost 7 bases and J lost 3; bases outside the gene matches: 15. DNA of the CDR3: TGTGCCAGCAAAAAAGCCGGGACAGTCTGCTTCTACGAGCAGTACGTC. Its protein is CASKKAGTVCFYEQYV.

The chain recombines TRBV20-1 with TRBJ1-2, with D maybe TRBD1 (5 bases). The germline V gene has CDR1 DFQATT and CDR2 SNEGSKA (reference sequence). V shed 5 bases and J shed 8 bases, with 24 bases lying between them. The CDR3 runs to 15 residues. This chain's CDR3 is CSARRTEEGKGGYTF. The CDR3 nucleotides read TGCAGTGCTCGACGGACGGAAGAGGGGAAAGGAGGCTACACCTTC.

This clonotype was counted only a few times. This chain links TRBV6-5 with TRBJ2-1, with 8 bases that match TRBD1. There are 12 residues in the CDR3. From germline, CDR1 is MNHEY and CDR2 SVGAGI. The V gene end was trimmed by 11 bases and the J gene end by 4 bases; junction bases not matched to a gene: 4. CDR3 DNA: TGTGCCTGCCGGGACAGGTACAATGAGCAGTTCTTC. It specifies CACRDRYNEQFF.

The genes are TRBV5-6 and TRBJ2-1; 12 nucleotides agree with TRBD2. This CDR3 spans 18 amino acids. J gave up 8 bases and V 0 bases, and 12 bases lay outside the gene matches. Germline V gives CDR1 SGHDT, CDR2 YYEEEE. Here the CDR3 DNA reads TGTGCCAGCAGCTTGGTAGGCGGACTAGCGGGGATCCCCCATGAGCAGTTCTTC. It encodes CASSLVGGLAGIPHEQFF.

This clonotype turned up a few times. V gene TRBV28 combines with J gene TRBJ2-7, with 10 bases that match TRBD2. This CDR3 region has 17 residues. Germline CDR1 MDHEN, CDR2 SYDVKM. Losses at the gene ends were 5 bases for V and 3 bases for J; bases not matched to a gene: 13. CDR3 DNA sequence: TGTGCCAGCAGTCCAAGGACGGGTAGCGGGGGGCTCTACGAGCAGTACTTC. Translation: CASSPRTGSGGLYEQYF.

The chain has TRBV12-3 or TRBV12-4 and TRBJ1-1, with TRBD1 matching over 8 bases. The CDR3 loop spans 15 amino acids. V lost 5 bases and J lost 0; bases outside the gene matches: 5. The CDR3 DNA reads TGTGCCAGCAGTCTACGACAGGGGATGAACACTGAAGCTTTCTTT. Encoded protein: CASSLRQGMNTEAFF.

This clonotype has just a few counts. The gene calls are TRBV20-1 and TRBJ1-1, with 9 bases lining up with TRBD1. Germline CDR1 reads DFQATT; CDR2 reads SNEGSKA (reference sequence). J gave up 3 bases and V 3 bases, and 5 bases lay outside the gene matches. The CDR3 totals 14 residues. CDR3 coding DNA: TGCAGTGCTAGCGGGACAGGGCCGTACACTGAAGCTTTCTTT. Translation gives CSASGTGPYTEAFF.

This clonotype was seen only a few times. V is TRBV6-5 and J is TRBJ1-1; D gene unclear. Trimming removed 0 bases at V and 4 bases at J, with 12 bases between. Germline CDR1 is MNHEY and CDR2 is SVGAGI. This CDR3 is built from 15 residues. CDR3 nucleotide sequence: TGTGCCAGCAGTTACTCCCAGATTAGGTTCACTGAAGCTTTCTTT. Translating it yields CASSYSQIRFTEAFF.

This clonotype was seen a few times. This chain joins TRBV19 and TRBJ1-1, with TRBD1 as a possible D gene (5 bases). Germline CDR1 reads LNHDA; CDR2 reads SQIVND (reference sequence). The CDR3 contains 13 residues. Trimming cost V 7 bases and J 9 bases, with 18 bases left between them. The CDR3 reads CASIPLRGRQAFF. The CDR3 DNA reads TGTGCCAGTATTCCCCTGCGGGGGAGACAAGCTTTCTTT.

This clonotype was counted a few times. The chain uses TRBV12-3 or TRBV12-4 and TRBJ2-4; 8 nucleotides agree with TRBD1. V lost 5 bases, J lost 0 bases, and 3 bases stayed unmatched. CDR3 length: 15 residues. CDR3 amino acids: CASSLRGLAKNIQYF. For the CDR3, the DNA is TGTGCCAGCAGTCTCAGGGGGCTAGCCAAAAACATTCAGTACTTC.

About this clonotype itself: One end of the junction does not line up with germline, which may come from a read error. The chain joins TRBV2 to TRBJ2-3, with TRBD2 as a possible D gene (5 bases). The CDR3 is made up of 12 amino acids. Per germline, CDR1 SNHLY and CDR2 FYNNEI. This chain's CDR3 is CASSESGSGWSF. DNA of the CDR3: TGTGCCAGCAGTGAATCGGGGAGCGGATGGTCTTTT.

This sequence joins TRBV4-1 and TRBJ2-4, with 7 nucleotides matching TRBD2. This CDR3 has 17 amino acids. Germline lookup yields CDR1 MGHRA and CDR2 YSYEKL. Trimming cost V 4 bases and J 0 bases; bases outside gene matches: 9. The CDR3 DNA follows: TGCGCCAGCAGCCGCATGGGAGGGAGCTTAGCCAAAAACATTCAGTACTTC. This gives the protein CASSRMGGSLAKNIQYF.

The sample holds many counts of this clonotype. The genes are TRBV10-3 and TRBJ1-5, with no clear D. The CDR3 is made up of 14 amino acids. V lost 0 bases and J lost 5, with 8 bases in between. The V gene's germline CDR1 is ENHRY and CDR2 SYGVKD. The CDR3 DNA reads TGTGCCATCAGTGAGTCTGGAATTTATCAGCCCCAGCATTTT. Protein sequence: CAISESGIYQPQHF.

This clonotype was recorded at least ten times. The chain joins TRBV5-1 to TRBJ1-3; D unclear. This CDR3 contains 15 residues. The germline V and J ends were trimmed by 0 bases and 2 bases, with 9 bases remaining between them. Germline V gene sequence: CDR1 SGHRS, CDR2 YFSETQ. The CDR3 is CASSLEGLAGNTIYF. The CDR3 nucleotides read TGCGCCAGCAGCTTGGAGGGCTTGGCTGGAAACACCATATATTTT.

This clonotype was detected only a few times. The chain recombines TRBV7-9 with TRBJ1-4, with D perhaps TRBD1 (5 bases). The CDR3 extends over 14 amino acids. The V and J ends lost 0 bases and 6 bases respectively, with 8 bases between them. Germline V gene data show CDR1 as SEHNR and CDR2 as FQNEAQ (reference sequence). The CDR3 protein is CASSLAGGDEKLFF. The CDR3 DNA reads TGTGCCAGCAGCTTAGCAGGAGGGGATGAAAAACTGTTTTTT.